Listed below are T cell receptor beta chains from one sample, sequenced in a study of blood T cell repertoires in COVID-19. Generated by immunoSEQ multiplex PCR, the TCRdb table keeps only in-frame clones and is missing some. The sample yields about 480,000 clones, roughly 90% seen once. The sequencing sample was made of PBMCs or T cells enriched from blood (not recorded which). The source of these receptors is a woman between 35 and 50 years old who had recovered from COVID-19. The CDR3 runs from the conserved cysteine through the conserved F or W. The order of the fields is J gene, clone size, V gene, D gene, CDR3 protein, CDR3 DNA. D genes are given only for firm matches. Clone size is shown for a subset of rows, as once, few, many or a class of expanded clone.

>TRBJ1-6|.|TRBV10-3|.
CAISDRTPDNSPLHF
TGTGCCATCAGTGACAGGACACCTGATAATTCACCCCTCCACTTT
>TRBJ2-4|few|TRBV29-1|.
CSALTGTQGNIQYF
TGCAGTGCACTTACCGGGACACAGGGAAACATTCAGTACTTC
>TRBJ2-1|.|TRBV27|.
CASSPQGHPNEQFF
TGTGCCAGCAGCCCTCAGGGACACCCCAATGAGCAGTTCTTC
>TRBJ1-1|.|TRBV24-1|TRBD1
CATSDSTGLGTEAFF
TGTGCCACCAGTGATTCGACAGGGCTGGGCACTGAAGCTTTCTTT
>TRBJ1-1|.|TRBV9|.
CARNFLRREAFF
TGTGCCCGCAATTTCTTAAGGCGGGAAGCTTTCTTT
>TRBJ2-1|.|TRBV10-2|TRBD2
CASTLTSGNEQFF
TGCGCCAGCACCTTGACTAGCGGGAATGAGCAGTTCTTC
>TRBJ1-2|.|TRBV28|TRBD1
CASSSPRTGGAYYGYTF
TGTGCCAGCAGTTCACCGCGGACAGGGGGCGCCTACTATGGCTACACCTTC
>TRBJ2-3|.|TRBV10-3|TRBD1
CAISGGPTTGGRTQYF
TGTGCCATCAGTGGGGGGCCAACGACAGGGGGCAGGACGCAGTATTTT
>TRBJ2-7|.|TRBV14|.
CASSQGMGGEQYF
TGTGCCAGCAGCCAAGGCATGGGGGGCGAGCAGTACTTC
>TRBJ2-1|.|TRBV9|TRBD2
CASSVPSGRAQNEQFF
TGTGCCAGCAGCGTCCCCAGCGGGAGGGCCCAGAATGAGCAGTTCTTC
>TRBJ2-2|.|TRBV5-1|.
CASSNRDFNTGELFF
TGCGCCAGCAGCAACCGGGACTTTAACACCGGGGAGCTGTTTTTT
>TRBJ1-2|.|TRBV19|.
CASSRGRMHYGYTF
TGTGCCAGTAGTAGGGGGCGAATGCACTATGGCTACACCTTC
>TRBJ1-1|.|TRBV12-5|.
CASRFLGGTEAFF
TGTGCTAGTCGTTTTCTGGGAGGTACTGAAGCTTTCTTT
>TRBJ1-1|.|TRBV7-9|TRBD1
CASGSNRGGAFF
TGTGCCAGCGGCTCAAACAGGGGAGGAGCTTTCTTT
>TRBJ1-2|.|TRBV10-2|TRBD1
CASSPGTGVGGYTF
TGCGCCAGCAGTCCCGGGACAGGGGTGGGAGGCTACACCTTC
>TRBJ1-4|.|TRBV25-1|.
CASSDLNGEKLFF
TGTGCCAGCAGTGACCTAAACGGGGAAAAACTGTTTTTT